These 2 T cell receptor beta chains were sequenced from one sample in a study of T cell repertoires in cytomegalovirus infection. TCRdb passed the reads through MiXCR, listing each CDR3 protein once. The sample includes some 240,000 distinct CDR3 sequences, over 15% of them seen just once. The specimen sequenced was CD8+ T cells from PBMCs. These receptors all stem from a human donor in good health (CMV status not recorded). Some clones in this sample may be carry-over from other donors' samples.

This clonotype was detected ten times or more. J is TRBJ2-5 and V is TRBV7-2, with 9 positions matching TRBD1. Germline lookup yields CDR1 SGHTA and CDR2 FQGNSA. The CDR3 runs to 15 residues. Trimming took 5 bases from V and 5 from J; bases not matched to a gene: 9. The CDR3, as DNA: TGTGCCAGCAGCGTTTTCACAGGGGGCGGTGAGACCCAGTACTTC. Its translation: CASSVFTGGGETQYF. The full variable domain, its missing parts supplied by reference TRBV7-2 and TRBJ2-5, is GAGVSQSPSNKVTEKGKDVELRCDPISGHTALYWYRQSLGQGLEFLIYFQGNSAPDKSGLPSDRFSAERTGGSVSTLTIQRTQQEDSAVYLCASSVFTGGGETQYFGPGTRLLVL.

This clonotype was observed at least ten times. The chain is built from TRBV5-6 and TRBJ1-6; a weak D match, TRBD1 (6 bases). The germline V gene has CDR1 SGHDT and CDR2 YYEEEE. Trimming cost V 0 bases and J 4 bases, with 11 bases left between them. The CDR3 has 16 residues. The CDR3 nucleotides read TGTGCCAGCAGCTTGGGAGGACAGATTTATAATTCACCCCTCCACTTT. Translating gives CASSLGGQIYNSPLHF.